A single T cell receptor (beta chain) is shown here with its context. Its antigen is unidentified. This sample stems from a study of cytomegalovirus exposure and HLA in healthy donors. Study-level results: A list of around 150 TCR beta chains associated with cytomegalovirus was given.

CDR1 is MNHNS, CDR2 SASEGT, per germline. The CDR3 consists of 15 residues. After removal of 10 bases from V and 3 bases from J, the junction contained 11 bases not matched to a gene. Primers: 60 Vbeta forward and 13 Jbeta reverse. Profiled with immunoSEQ multiplex PCR; TCRdb holds only in-frame clones, not every one. The sample has more than 65,000 clones, approximately 79% seen once. The rearrangement uses TRBV6-1 and TRBJ2-2; 7 bases agree with TRBD2. Sequences were obtained from PBMCs. This clonotype originated in a female donor in good health and CMV-seronegative. The CDR3 spells CATPRGDPDTGELFF. In DNA, the CDR3 is TGTGCCACACCCCGGGGGGACCCGGACACCGGGGAGCTGTTTTTT.